This T cell receptor (beta chain) was captured in a study of Graves' ophthalmopathy and Graves' hyperthyroidism. As the template, RNA transcripts were used to amplify TCR beta CDR3 regions. First-round RT-PCR relied on HTBI primers, and a second-round multiplex PCR came next. One entry per CDR3 protein results from TCRdb running MiXCR on the multiplex PCR reads. The data hold 300,000 to 400,000 distinct CDR3 sequences, with about a sixth observed a single time. This CDR3 contains 14 residues. V lost 6 bases and J 8 bases, leaving 19 bases between the germline ends. This receptor was taken from an adult woman with stable Graves' hyperthyroidism. Sequencing used peripheral blood. The chain carries TRBV12-3 or TRBV12-4 and TRBJ2-5; possible D gene TRBD1, 7 bases. Here the CDR3 DNA reads TGTGCCAGCAGCCTCGTGCAGGGGGGACCAACCCAGTACTTC. Protein product: CASSLVQGGPTQYF.